This T cell receptor (beta chain) was documented in a study of T cell responses to AZD1222 COVID-19 vaccine. Study background: Second-dose intervals of approximately 4 or approximately 12 weeks were pooled. The study, taken as a whole, reports: The peak T cell response came first, and repertoires were sampled only after it. Nearly half of the spike-specific TCRs reportedly recognize variant regions that carry no mutations.

Regarding this clone: The antigen remains unidentified.

Sequenced by immunoSEQ multiplex PCR; TCRdb stores in-frame clones only, minus some. Among more than 140,000 clones listed, roughly 89% were seen once. Material: peripheral blood, obtained on day 0 of AZD1222 vaccination. The receptor was derived from an adult in good health.

The chain's CDR3 is CASRDSFNQPQHF. The CDR3 DNA is TGTGCCAGCCGCGACAGCTTTAATCAGCCCCAGCATTTT. The chain joins TRBV6-5 to TRBJ1-5; D perhaps matches TRBD1 (5 bases). The CDR3 is 13 residues long. The V gene's germline CDR1 is MNHEY and CDR2 SVGAGI. V lost 8 bases to trimming and J lost 4 bases, with 12 bases between them.